The clone carrying this TCR beta chain was seen a few times. MiXCR was run by TCRdb on the RT-PCR reads, yielding one entry per CDR3 protein. Of around 170,000 distinct CDR3 sequences in the sample, more than 20% were seen once. This specimen comes from a study of patients and donors after allogeneic stem cell transplantation. This CDR3 region has 17 residues. Unmatched junction bases numbered 7, after V lost 4 bases and J lost 2 bases. In germline, CDR1 is MNHEY, CDR2 SVGEGT. The clonotype originates from a human donor who was either an allogeneic HSCT recipient or a stem cell or donor lymphocyte infusion donor (not recorded which). It is not recorded whose cells these are; they may come from a transplant donor. The sequencing sample was made of blood, either unsorted or a sorted T cell fraction (not recorded which). The J gene is TRBJ2-1, the V gene TRBV6-2 or TRBV6-3, with 11 nucleotides matching TRBD2. The CDR3 DNA follows: TGTGCCAGCAGTTCGACTAGCGGGACAATTACCTACAATGAGCAGTTCTTC. Translating gives CASSSTSGTITYNEQFF.